The 17 T cell receptor beta chains given below trace back to one sample, sequenced in a study of blood T cells in healthy people across ages (dated by TCRdb to 2013 to 2016). Library preparation was by 5' RACE. Data came from an Illumina HiSeq 2500. A second roughly 6 to 11 cycle PCR used a sample-barcoded 5' primer and a J-beta primer mix. TCRdb cleaned the public reads at Q25 with fastp, built clones with MiXCR and kept in-frame beta chains. Duplicate CDR3 protein sequences are folded into a single record with the most common DNA and genes. In this sample the table shows about 1,600,000 distinct CDR3 sequences, about 43% of which occur a single time. The ten largest clones represent 7% to 9% of the sample. Material: blood. The receptors stem from a young woman in good health.

This clonotype showed up just a few times. The V gene is TRBV29-1, the J gene TRBJ2-7, with 8 positions matching TRBD2. In germline, CDR1 is SQVTM, CDR2 ANQGSEA. The CDR3 covers 14 residues. The V and J ends lost 2 bases and 7 bases, in that order; junction bases with no gene match: 10. The chain's CDR3 is CSVERVAGTGEQYF. In nucleotides, the CDR3 is TGCAGCGTTGAACGGGTAGCGGGGACGGGAGAGCAGTACTTC.

The CDR3 DNA reads as TGTGCCAGCAGTTCCCTAAGCGGGGGCCGCACAGATACGCAGTATTTT. Residues: CASSSLSGGRTDTQYF. The rearrangement joins TRBV2 to TRBJ2-3; 8 bases are shared with TRBD2. The CDR3 length is 16 residues. Germline CDR1 SNHLY, CDR2 FYNNEI. J was trimmed by 1 base and V by 5 bases; bases with no gene match: 8.

This clonotype was found a few times. The chain couples TRBV12-3 or TRBV12-4 to TRBJ2-1; D is perhaps TRBD2 (6 bases). V lost 6 bases and J 6 bases, leaving 12 bases between the germline ends. This CDR3 spans 13 amino acids. CDR3 in amino acids: CASRPQTSNEQFF. In DNA form, the CDR3 reads TGTGCCAGCAGACCTCAGACTAGCAATGAGCAGTTCTTC.

This clonotype was seen a few times. The V call is TRBV3-1, the J call TRBJ2-1; perhaps TRBD1 as D (5 bases). The CDR3 has 15 amino acids. With 6 bases removed from V and 0 bases from J, the gap between germline ends came to 12 bases. Germline CDR1 and CDR2: LGHDT and YNNKEL (reference sequence). CDR3 in DNA: TGTGCCAGCAGGAAGGGGAACCCCTCCTACAATGAGCAGTTCTTC. Translating it yields CASRKGNPSYNEQFF.

The chain employs TRBV6-5 and TRBJ1-5; D is perhaps TRBD1 (5 bases). The germline V gene encodes CDR1 MNHEY and CDR2 SVGAGI. There are 17 residues in the CDR3. V gave up 0 bases and J gave up 5 bases, with 17 bases separating them. The CDR3 region has the DNA TGTGCCAGCAGTTACTCAGGGGTGGTCTCGCGCGATCAGCCCCAGCATTTT. Protein sequence: CASSYSGVVSRDQPQHF.

The chain couples TRBV6-5 to TRBJ2-7; D may be TRBD2 (7 bases). The CDR3 spans 15 residues. Germline V gives CDR1 MNHEY, CDR2 SVGAGI. Trimming shortened V by 2 bases and J by 2 bases, and 13 bases separated the two germline ends. The DNA for the CDR3 is TGTGCCAGCAGTTACGGCGGGGGCAGGACCTACGAGCAGTACTTC. The encoded protein is CASSYGGGRTYEQYF.

This chain joins TRBV15 and TRBJ2-7; 8 bases match TRBD1. CDR1 is LNHNV, CDR2 YYDKDF, per germline (reference sequence). CDR3 length equals 12 residues. The V and J ends lost 5 bases and 3 bases, in that order; junction bases with no gene match: 0. The CDR3 loop is CATSDRGYEQYF. CDR3 coding DNA: TGTGCCACCAGCGACAGGGGCTACGAGCAGTACTTC.

There are a few counts of this clonotype. The CDR3 nucleotides read TGTGCCAGCGATTGGACGTGGGGCTACACCTTC. Protein product: CASDWTWGYTF. The chain combines TRBV6-1 with TRBJ1-2, with D unclear. The CDR3 consists of 11 residues. Trimming stripped 8 bases from V and 8 bases from J, with 12 bases between. In germline, CDR1 is MNHNS, CDR2 SASEGT.

The V and J genes are TRBV6-5 and TRBJ2-7, with 11 bases identical to TRBD2. This CDR3 is 17 amino acids long. J gave up 7 bases and V 0 bases, and 11 bases lay outside the gene matches. CDR1 and CDR2 (germline): MNHEY, SVGAGI. CDR3 sequence (DNA): TGTGCCAGCAGTTACTCTTTGACTAGCGGGGACTACAATGAGCAGTACTTC. It is translated as CASSYSLTSGDYNEQYF.

The V call is TRBV7-9, the J call TRBJ2-1, with 12 positions matching TRBD2. CDR1 and CDR2 from the germline V gene are SEHNR and FQNEAQ (reference sequence). This CDR3 region has 19 residues. V was pared by 2 bases and J by 3 bases, with 11 bases of the junction left unmatched. This CDR3 reads CASSLIPSGGAGGYNEQFF. The CDR3 DNA sequence: TGTGCCAGCAGCTTAATTCCTAGCGGGGGGGCAGGGGGCTACAATGAGCAGTTCTTC.

This clonotype was counted a few times. This rearrangement joins TRBV5-1 to TRBJ1-1; perhaps TRBD1 as D (5 bases). This CDR3 has 14 residues. Germline V CDR1 and CDR2: SGHRS, YFSETQ. V dropped 1 base and J dropped 3 bases, with 10 bases sitting between them. CDR3 sequence (DNA): TGCGCCAGCAGCTTGACAGGAAGGGACACTGAAGCTTTCTTT. Translation gives CASSLTGRDTEAFF.

This chain connects TRBV6-5 to TRBJ2-5; the D gene could be TRBD1 or TRBD2 (5 bases each). The better agreement between TRBJ2-7 and the DNA end casts doubt on the J call. Germline values: CDR1 MNHEY, CDR2 SVGAGI. The CDR3 extends over 16 amino acids. The CDR3 reads CASSYRPGPDDYEQYF. In nucleotides, the CDR3 is TGTGCCAGCAGTTACCGACCGGGACCCGACGATTACGAGCAGTACTTC.

This clonotype was observed a handful of times. The chain is built from TRBV9 and TRBJ1-2; D remains ambiguous. This CDR3 comprises 12 residues. From germline, CDR1 is SGDLS and CDR2 YYNGEE. V lost 3 bases and J lost 5, with 8 bases in between. The CDR3 spells CASSGDGYGYTF. CDR3 bases: TGTGCCAGCAGCGGAGACGGTTATGGCTACACCTTC.

The V call is TRBV19, the J call TRBJ2-1; 10 bases fit TRBD2. Germline CDR1 and CDR2: LNHDA and SQIVND (reference sequence). The CDR3 totals 15 residues. V was pared by 1 base and J by 7 bases, with 4 bases of the junction left unmatched. CDR3 sequence: CASSIGGLAANEQFF. CDR3 sequence (DNA): TGTGCCAGTAGTATAGGAGGACTAGCGGCAAATGAGCAGTTCTTC.

This clonotype showed up just a few times. The J gene is TRBJ2-7, the V gene TRBV5-1; 7 nucleotides line up with TRBD1. The J segment lost 0 bases and the V segment lost 4 bases, leaving 7 bases of the junction unmatched. The CDR3 is 15 residues long. Germline values: CDR1 SGHRS, CDR2 YFSETQ. The CDR3 sequence is CASSLWTGVSYEQYF. The CDR3, as DNA: TGCGCCAGCAGCCTGTGGACAGGAGTCTCCTACGAGCAGTACTTC.

This clonotype was seen only once. DNA for the CDR3: TGTGCCAGCAGTAGGGTGGGGGGCGGGGGGGCCTCAGATACGCAGTATTTT. The encoded protein is CASSRVGGGGASDTQYF. The rearrangement uses TRBV12-3 or TRBV12-4 and TRBJ2-3; 9 bases align to TRBD2. J gave up 4 bases and V 5 bases, and 13 bases lay outside the gene matches. This CDR3 is 17 amino acids long.

The gene calls are TRBV4-1 and TRBJ2-5, with D perhaps TRBD2 (6 bases). Trimming removed 0 bases at V and 2 bases at J, with 10 bases between. Germline assignment: CDR1 MGHRA and CDR2 YSYEKL. This CDR3 spans 15 amino acids. The CDR3 is CASSQEGGAQETQYF. In nucleotides, the CDR3 is TGCGCCAGCAGCCAAGAGGGCGGGGCACAAGAGACCCAGTACTTC.